Below, 5 T cell receptor beta chains from the same sample are listed, as sequenced in a study of OX40 agonist ivuxolimab in advanced cancers. Repertoires were generated with immunoSEQ multiplex PCR, while TCRdb's copy carries only in-frame clones and drops some. This table has tens of thousands of clones, 88% appearing once. This sample comprised CD4+ or CD8+ T cells sorted from blood, obtained in a trial of the OX40 agonist ivuxolimab. The receptors originated from an adult with an advanced solid tumor such as melanoma, head and neck, liver or kidney cancer.

The rearrangement links TRBV19 to TRBJ2-1; D unclear. CDR1 and CDR2 from the germline V gene are LNHDA and SQIVND (reference sequence). The V end was cut by 4 bases, the J end by 0 bases, with 10 bases between. The CDR3 extends over 15 amino acids. The CDR3 region is CASSRSHSSYNEQFF. For the CDR3, the DNA is TGTGCCAGTAGTAGAAGCCATAGCTCCTACAATGAGCAGTTCTTC.

The CDR3 spells CASSLAPNNRGEQFF. CDR3 coding DNA: TGTGCCAGCAGCTTGGCCCCCAACAACAGGGGTGAGCAGTTCTTC. This chain connects TRBV7-2 to TRBJ2-1, with TRBD1 matching over 7 bases. CDR3 length: 15 amino acids. Germline V gene data show CDR1 as SGHTA and CDR2 as FQGNSA. V gave up 3 bases and J gave up 9 bases; unmatched junction bases: 11.

The V and J genes are TRBV5-1 and TRBJ1-1; maybe TRBD1 (6 bases). The CDR3 runs 13 residues. Germline lookup yields CDR1 SGHRS and CDR2 YFSETQ. Trimming stripped 6 bases from V and 4 bases from J, with 13 bases between. The CDR3 region is CASKRGLGTEAFF. The DNA for the CDR3 is TGCGCCAGCAAGCGGGGGCTGGGCACTGAAGCTTTCTTT.

The chain's CDR3 is CASTNKGQLQETQYF. CDR3 sequence (DNA): TGCGCCAGCACAAATAAGGGACAGTTACAAGAGACCCAGTACTTC. The V gene is TRBV5-1, the J gene TRBJ2-5, with 7 bases fitting TRBD1. CDR3 size: 15 residues. In germline, CDR1 is SGHRS, CDR2 YFSETQ. V shed 6 bases, J shed 2 bases, and the junction held 10 bases outside the gene matches.

The V gene is TRBV4-3, the J gene TRBJ2-3, with D possibly matching TRBD2 (6 bases). V lost 0 bases and J lost 8, with 18 bases in between. The CDR3 covers 16 residues. From germline, CDR1 is LGHNA and CDR2 YSLEER. In nucleotides, the CDR3 is TGCGCCAGCAGCCAAGAGGTCAGCTCTAGCGCGGTTACGCAGTATTTT. This codes for CASSQEVSSSAVTQYF.